The 26 T cell receptor beta chains below come from one sample, sequenced in a study of T cell responses to AZD1222 COVID-19 vaccine. The repertoire was sequenced with immunoSEQ multiplex PCR; TCRdb's copy has only in-frame clones and lacks some. The profile covers about 180,000 clones, with around 88% appearing a single time and approximately 10% taken by the ten largest. The starting material was peripheral blood, obtained 28 days after the second AZD1222 dose. Receptors were obtained from an adult who received the AZD1222 COVID-19 vaccine.

The chain has TRBV29-1 and TRBJ1-2; D not resolved. V gave up 5 bases and J gave up 10 bases, with 14 bases separating them. The CDR3 is 11 amino acids. Germline lookup yields CDR1 SQVTM and CDR2 ANQGSEA. As DNA, the CDR3 is TGCAGCGTTATGGGCAGGACCCTCTACACCTTC. As protein: CSVMGRTLYTF.

This clone came up a few times. The CDR3 coding sequence is TGTGCCAGCAGCTTGGGCAATCAGCCCCAGCATTTT. Translating gives CASSLGNQPQHF. The rearrangement links TRBV7-9 to TRBJ1-5; D is unresolved. CDR3 length: 12 amino acids. Trimming took 3 bases from V and 2 from J, leaving 2 bases between them. Germline loops: CDR1 SEHNR, CDR2 FQNEAQ (reference sequence).

The chain links TRBV27 to TRBJ2-3; the D gene could be TRBD1 or TRBD2 (5 bases each). Trimming pared 6 bases from V and 2 bases from J, leaving 15 bases between. In germline, CDR1 is MNHEY, CDR2 SMNVEV (reference sequence). This CDR3 region has 15 residues. The DNA of the CDR3 is TGTGCCAGCAGCCTACGGGACGTACACACAGATACGCAGTATTTT. Translating it yields CASSLRDVHTDTQYF.

The chain couples TRBV6-5 to TRBJ1-1; D not certain. Deletions cut 7 bases from V and 4 bases from J, with 13 bases between. CDR1 and CDR2 (germline): MNHEY, SVGAGI. The length of the CDR3 is 13 residues. The CDR3 protein is CASTFDTRTEAFF. The CDR3 DNA follows: TGTGCCAGCACCTTCGACACGCGCACTGAAGCTTTCTTT.

This sequence joins TRBV6-6 and TRBJ1-5; the D is unclear. This CDR3 comprises 12 residues. V lost 2 bases, J lost 5 bases, and 4 bases lay in between. Looked up from germline, CDR1 is MNHNY and CDR2 is SVGAGI (reference sequence). This chain's CDR3 is CASSYVDQPQHF. Written as DNA, the CDR3 is TGTGCCAGCAGTTACGTGGATCAGCCCCAGCATTTT.

The chain combines TRBV7-9 with TRBJ1-2, with D unresolved. The CDR3 loop spans 12 amino acids. V was shortened by 3 bases and J by 2 bases, with 4 bases between the two germline ends. Germline V lookup: CDR1 SEHNR, CDR2 FQNEAQ (reference sequence). CDR3 sequence (DNA): TGTGCCAGCAGCTTCTCCAACTATGGCTACACCTTC. Protein: CASSFSNYGYTF. Drawing the rest from reference TRBV7-9 and TRBJ1-2, the complete variable domain is DTGVSQNPRHKITKRGQNVTFRCDPISEHNRLYWYRQTLGQGPEFLTYFQNEAQLEKSRLLSDRFSAERPKGSFSTLEIQRTEQGDSAMYLCASSFSNYGYTFGSGTRLTVV.

This clone has just one count. The chain links TRBV6-5 to TRBJ1-5; D is unclear. Between the trimmed V and J ends, which lost 6 bases and 1 base, there was a span of 7 bases. The V gene's germline CDR1 is MNHEY and CDR2 SVGAGI. This CDR3 comprises 13 residues. The CDR3 DNA reads as TGTGCCAGCAGAGAGTTAAGCAATCAGCCCCAGCATTTT. It yields the protein CASRELSNQPQHF.

This chain joins TRBV6-2 or TRBV6-3 and TRBJ1-2, with 9 bases aligning to TRBD1. The length of the CDR3 is 13 residues. Germline values: CDR1 MNHEY, CDR2 SVGEGT. The V gene end was trimmed by 5 bases and the J gene end by 8 bases; junction bases not matched to a gene: 6. CDR3 DNA: TGTGCCAGCAGTCTACAGGGGGCAGGAGGCTACACCTTC. This gives the protein CASSLQGAGGYTF.

The chain combines TRBV3-1 (or the pseudogene TRBV3-2) with TRBJ1-1; a weak D match, TRBD1 (6 bases). The V end was cut by 6 bases, the J end by 3 bases, with 14 bases between. The CDR3 consists of 14 residues. Germline CDR1 reads LGHDT; CDR2 reads YNNKEL (reference sequence). CDR3 protein: CASRAQGGDTEAFF. CDR3 nucleotides: TGTGCCAGCAGGGCACAGGGAGGGGACACTGAAGCTTTCTTT.

This sequence joins TRBV5-1 and TRBJ1-3; D perhaps matches TRBD1 (5 bases). The germline CDR1 and CDR2 sequences are SGHRS and YFSETQ. The V end lost 4 bases, the J end lost 0 bases, and 17 bases lay between the germline ends. This CDR3 spans 17 amino acids. The CDR3 here is CASSNPTAANSGNTIYF. The CDR3 DNA reads as TGCGCCAGCAGCAACCCGACAGCCGCAAACTCTGGAAACACCATATATTTT.

This chain joins TRBV19 and TRBJ1-5; D is possibly TRBD1 (6 bases). CDR1 and CDR2 (germline): LNHDA, SQIVND (reference sequence). The CDR3 is made up of 15 amino acids. The V gene lost 0 bases and the J gene lost 4 bases, with 10 bases spanning the gap. CDR3 sequence reads: CASSIDGQGNQPQHF. In DNA form, the CDR3 reads TGTGCCAGTAGTATAGATGGGCAGGGGAATCAGCCCCAGCATTTT.

This clone came up once. The chain carries TRBV5-1 and TRBJ1-1; D might be TRBD1 (5 bases). Trimming took 4 bases from V and 0 from J, leaving 10 bases between them. CDR3 length: 14 amino acids. The germline V gene has CDR1 SGHRS and CDR2 YFSETQ. The CDR3 sequence is CASSLGTMNTEAFF. The CDR3, as DNA: TGCGCCAGCAGCCTTGGGACGATGAACACTGAAGCTTTCTTT.

This chain's CDR3 is CASSQVQNTEAFF. CDR3 DNA: TGTGCCAGCAGCCAAGTCCAGAACACTGAAGCTTTCTTT. The chain uses TRBV4-2 and TRBJ1-1; D remains unclear. V was pared by 1 base and J by 1 base, with 4 bases between. The CDR3 has 13 residues. In germline, CDR1 is LGHNA, CDR2 YNFKEQ.

The V and J genes are TRBV5-1 and TRBJ1-2, with a tentative D call TRBD1 (5 bases). V lost 7 bases, J lost 8 bases, and 18 bases lay in between. The CDR3 sequence is 13 residues long. Germline CDR1 SGHRS, CDR2 YFSETQ. CDR3 protein: CASSMGRGEGYTF. The CDR3 region has the DNA TGCGCCAGCTCAATGGGAAGGGGTGAGGGCTACACCTTC.

The V gene is TRBV24-1, the J gene TRBJ1-2; 10 nucleotides agree with TRBD1. Germline V gives CDR1 KGHDR, CDR2 SFDVKD. The J segment lost 4 bases and the V segment lost 0 bases, leaving 10 bases of the junction unmatched. This CDR3 spans 18 amino acids. CDR3 nucleotide sequence: TGTGCCACCAGTGATTTGCCCGGGACAGGGGATCCTGGCTATGGCTACACCTTC. It encodes CATSDLPGTGDPGYGYTF.

The chain uses TRBV29-1 and TRBJ2-5; D perhaps matches TRBD2 (5 bases). The length of the CDR3 is 13 residues. Germline values: CDR1 SQVTM, CDR2 ANQGSEA. The germline V and J ends were trimmed by 4 bases and 5 bases, with 14 bases remaining between them. In DNA form, the CDR3 reads TGCAGCGTTGGGTGGCTGGGCGGGGAGACCCAGTACTTC. As protein: CSVGWLGGETQYF. Using reference TRBV29-1 and TRBJ2-5 for the parts outside the CDR3, the full variable domain is SAVISQKPSRDICQRGTSLTIQCQVDSQVTMMFWYRQQPGQSLTLIATANQGSEATYESGFVIDKFPISRPNLTFSTLTVSNMSPEDSSIYLCSVGWLGGETQYFGPGTRLLVL.

V and J are TRBV30 and TRBJ2-7; D not resolved. V gave up 3 bases and J gave up 3 bases, with 6 bases separating them. Looked up from germline, CDR1 is GTSNPN and CDR2 is SVGIG (reference sequence). The CDR3 contains 11 residues. The CDR3 sequence: CAWSVNYEQYF. The CDR3 region has the DNA TGTGCCTGGAGCGTTAACTACGAGCAGTACTTC.

This clone occurred once. V and J are TRBV9 and TRBJ1-4, with D hard to call. V dropped 0 bases and J dropped 6 bases, with 12 bases sitting between them. Germline CDR1 SGDLS, CDR2 YYNGEE. The CDR3 has 15 residues. CDR3 region: CASSVGVTAYEKLFF. The CDR3 coding sequence is TGTGCCAGCAGCGTAGGGGTGACTGCATATGAAAAACTGTTTTTT.

The CDR3 DNA reads as TGTGCCAGCAGGGGGGACAGGGGGTATGAGCAGTTCTTC. Translated: CASRGDRGYEQFF. The chain recombines TRBV28 with TRBJ2-1; 11 bases map to TRBD1. Unmatched junction bases numbered 3, after V lost 6 bases and J lost 8 bases. Looked up from germline, CDR1 is MDHEN and CDR2 is SYDVKM. The CDR3 extends over 13 amino acids.

The chain recombines TRBV3-1 (or the pseudogene TRBV3-2) with TRBJ1-3; D is undetermined. The germline V and J ends were trimmed by 3 bases and 2 bases, with 8 bases remaining between them. CDR3 length: 14 residues. The germline CDR1 and CDR2 sequences are LGHDT and YNNKEL (reference sequence). CDR3 amino acids: CASSHKRPGNTIYF. CDR3 in DNA: TGTGCCAGCAGCCATAAGAGGCCTGGAAACACCATATATTTT.

This rearrangement joins TRBV7-9 to TRBJ1-2, with TRBD1 matching 10 bases. With 5 bases clipped from V and 7 bases from J, the junction kept 7 bases outside the gene matches. Germline CDR1 is SEHNR and CDR2 is FQNEAQ (reference sequence). The CDR3 loop spans 14 amino acids. CDR3 DNA sequence: TGTGCCAGCAGCCACGGACAGGGGGTTGGTGGCTACACCTTC. Protein: CASSHGQGVGGYTF.

The chain is built from TRBV3-1 (or the pseudogene TRBV3-2) and TRBJ1-1; 10 bases align to TRBD1. Germline trimming cut 5 bases from V and 5 bases from J; bases unmatched to any gene: 5. The CDR3 loop spans 14 amino acids. Per germline, CDR1 LGHDT and CDR2 YNNKEL (reference sequence). The CDR3 spells CASSMGQGKTEAFF. The CDR3 DNA is TGTGCCAGCAGCATGGGACAGGGGAAGACTGAAGCTTTCTTT.

The CDR3 here is CASSIRGPAFF. The CDR3 bases are TGTGCCAGCAGCATCAGGGGGCCGGCTTTCTTT. V and J are TRBV4-2 and TRBJ1-1; 8 bases line up with TRBD1. There are 11 residues in the CDR3. The junction had 4 bases not matched to a gene; V was cut back by 5 bases and J by 11 bases. Germline lookup yields CDR1 LGHNA and CDR2 YNFKEQ.

This clone showed up just once. V gene TRBV11-3 combines with J gene TRBJ2-3; D is undetermined. The germline V gene has CDR1 SGHNT and CDR2 YENEEA. This CDR3 spans 12 amino acids. V dropped 5 bases and J dropped 0 bases, with 3 bases sitting between them. The CDR3: CASSVSTDTQYF. CDR3 nucleotide sequence: TGTGCCAGCAGCGTCAGCACAGATACGCAGTATTTT.

This chain joins TRBV28 and TRBJ1-1, with D tentatively TRBD1 (5 bases). V was trimmed by 5 bases and J by 1 base, leaving 5 bases between them. This CDR3 has 12 residues. CDR1 is MDHEN and CDR2 is SYDVKM in the germline V gene. DNA of the CDR3: TGTGCCAGCAGTACAGGGAACACTGAAGCTTTCTTT. It specifies CASSTGNTEAFF.

V gene TRBV30 combines with J gene TRBJ2-3, with D possibly being TRBD1 (6 bases). The CDR3 totals 13 residues. Trimming left V 3 bases short and J 6 bases short, with 13 bases between. Germline CDR1 and CDR2: GTSNPN and SVGIG (reference sequence). CDR3 in amino acids: CAWSWGRGDTQYF. CDR3 nucleotide sequence: TGTGCCTGGAGCTGGGGTAGGGGGGATACGCAGTATTTT.